This T cell receptor (beta chain) was documented in a study of T-cell reconstitution after alpha-beta-depleted transplantation in children. Unique molecular identifiers were incorporated into the prepared TCRbeta library. TCRdb fed the PCR reads into MiXCR, producing one record per CDR3 protein. The sample contains fewer than 500,000 distinct CDR3 sequences, roughly 44% of which appear only once. CDR1 DFQATT and CDR2 SNEGSKA come from the germline V gene (reference sequence). The V and J ends lost 6 bases and 0 bases respectively, with 12 bases between them. The CDR3 runs to 15 residues. Sequenced material: PBMCs, taken before TCRalphabeta/CD19-depleted stem cell transplant. J is TRBJ2-6 and V is TRBV20-1; weak D call: TRBD2 (5 bases). The receptor was isolated from a girl under 10 years old with aplastic anemia, due to receive a stem cell transplant. Here the CDR3 DNA reads TGCAGTGCCGGCAGCGGAGACTCTGGGGCCAACGTCCTGACTTTC. Residues: CSAGSGDSGANVLTF.